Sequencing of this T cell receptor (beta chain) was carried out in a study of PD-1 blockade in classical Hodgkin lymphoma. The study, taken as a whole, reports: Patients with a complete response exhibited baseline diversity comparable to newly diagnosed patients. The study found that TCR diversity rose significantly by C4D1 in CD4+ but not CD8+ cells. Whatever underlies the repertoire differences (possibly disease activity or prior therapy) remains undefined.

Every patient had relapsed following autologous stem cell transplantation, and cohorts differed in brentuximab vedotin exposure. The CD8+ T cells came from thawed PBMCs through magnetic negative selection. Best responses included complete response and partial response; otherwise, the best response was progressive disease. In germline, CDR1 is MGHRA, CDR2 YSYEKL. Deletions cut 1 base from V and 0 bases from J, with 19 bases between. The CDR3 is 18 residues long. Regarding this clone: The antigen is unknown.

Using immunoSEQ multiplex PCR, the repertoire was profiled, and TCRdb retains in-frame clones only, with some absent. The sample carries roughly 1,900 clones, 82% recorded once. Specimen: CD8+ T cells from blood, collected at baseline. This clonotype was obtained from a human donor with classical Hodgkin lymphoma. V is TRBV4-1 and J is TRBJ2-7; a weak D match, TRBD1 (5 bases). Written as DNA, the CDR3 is TGCGCCAGCAGCCAAGTAGTCACGACAGCCACTACCTCCTACGAGCAGTACTTC. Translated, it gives CASSQVVTTATTSYEQYF.